A single sample gave rise to the 21 T cell receptor beta chains below, sequenced in a study of T cells expressing NK-cell markers. Using the 5' RACE reads, TCRdb records one entry per CDR3 protein without DNA. The sample features about 32,000 distinct CDR3 sequences, with 50% to 75% in its top ten. Input material: blood T cells: a sorted CD56 or NKG2C T cell subset, CD4+ or CD8+ T cells, or bulk PBMC T cells (not recorded which). The source of these receptors is a woman aged 18-69 years in good health.

J is TRBJ1-3 and V is TRBV7-8; absent DNA, TCRdb's TRBD1 call cannot be checked. The CDR3 runs 15 residues. CDR1 and CDR2 from the germline V gene are SGHVS and FQNEAQ. The CDR3 region is CASSLVGGAGNTIYF.

The chain links TRBV2 to TRBJ1-6; TCRdb designates TRBD1, a call that cannot be tested without DNA. The CDR3 is made up of 18 amino acids. Germline V gene lookup returns CDR1 SNHLY and CDR2 FYNNEI. The CDR3 is CASSEVGGRASPNSPLHF.

The chain couples TRBV29-1 to TRBJ1-3; no DNA is available, so the TRBD1 call from TCRdb remains unchecked. The length of the CDR3 is 15 residues. Germline CDR1 reads SQVTM; CDR2 reads ANQGSEA. The CDR3 sequence is CSVGGPPSSGNTIYF.

This chain connects TRBV12-3 or TRBV12-4 to TRBJ1-1; with no DNA, the TCRdb D assignment of TRBD1 cannot be verified. The CDR3 is made up of 13 amino acids. This CDR3 reads CASSFPTGGEAFF.

V is TRBV7-2 and J is TRBJ2-7; TCRdb's D call of TRBD1 is untestable without DNA. Germline-derived CDR1 and CDR2 are SGHTA and FQGNSA. The CDR3 runs 14 residues. The CDR3 reads CASSLTGLVYEQYF.

The chain links TRBV4-1 to TRBJ1-6; the TCRdb call, TRBD1, lacks DNA for checking. The CDR3 has 14 amino acids. Germline CDR1 reads MGHRA; CDR2 reads YSYEKL. The CDR3 loop reads CASSPGQAGSPLHF.

The V call is TRBV27, the J call TRBJ1-6. The germline CDR1 and CDR2 sequences are MNHEY and SMNVEV (reference sequence). The length of the CDR3 is 16 residues. CDR3 in amino acids: CASSPLGDGPNLALHF.

The chain recombines TRBV10-3 with TRBJ2-1. Germline lookup yields CDR1 ENHRY and CDR2 SYGVKD. The CDR3 sequence is 14 residues long. This CDR3 reads CAISDWGDYNEQFF.

The chain links TRBV11-1 to TRBJ2-2; TCRdb lists TRBD2, though no DNA is available to test this call. In germline, CDR1 is SGHAT, CDR2 FQDESV (reference sequence). The CDR3 has 18 residues. The CDR3 sequence is CASRTREGALYQTGELFF. Filled out from reference TRBV11-1 and TRBJ2-2, the complete variable domain reads EAEVAQSPRYKITEKSQAVAFWCDPISGHATLYWYRQILGQGPELLVQFQDESVVDDSQLPKDRFSAERLKGVDSTLKIQPAELGDSAMYLCASRTREGALYQTGELFFGEGSRLTVL.

The chain combines TRBV5-1 with TRBJ2-3; TCRdb picks TRBD2, but there is no DNA to check that call. The CDR3 is made up of 16 amino acids. Germline V gives CDR1 SGHRS, CDR2 YFSETQ. This chain's CDR3 is CASSFFGTRSTDTQYF.

The rearrangement links TRBV20-1 to TRBJ1-1; TCRdb reports TRBD1, a call that lacks DNA to check it against. The CDR3 spans 12 residues. The germline gives CDR1 DFQATT, CDR2 SNEGSKA (reference sequence). CDR3 sequence reads: CSAGTGATEAFF.

CDR3 residues: CATSRNTGELFF. The chain has TRBV15 and TRBJ2-2. CDR1 is LNHNV, CDR2 YYDKDF, per germline (reference sequence). This CDR3 spans 12 amino acids.

The chain carries TRBV4-1 and TRBJ2-3; the D call of TRBD2 rests on TCRdb alone, since no DNA is present to check it. The germline CDR1 and CDR2 sequences are MGHRA and YSYEKL. CDR3 size: 15 residues. Here the CDR3 reads CASSQGLADTDTQYF.

The chain recombines TRBV10-3 with TRBJ2-7; TCRdb proposes TRBD2, but this gene call is untestable without DNA. The CDR3 length is 16 residues. Per the germline V gene, CDR1 is ENHRY and CDR2 is SYGVKD. The CDR3 sequence: CAISGGPGPSSYEQYF.

The chain couples TRBV5-1 to TRBJ2-7; as DNA is missing, the TRBD1 call by TCRdb cannot be tested. Per germline, CDR1 SGHRS and CDR2 YFSETQ. This CDR3 contains 12 residues. The CDR3 is CASSDSDYEQYF.

The V and J genes are TRBV18 and TRBJ2-3. Germline CDR1 is KGHSH and CDR2 is LQKENI. This CDR3 contains 13 residues. CDR3 region: CASSPLDTDTQYF.

This sequence joins TRBV29-1 and TRBJ2-5; TCRdb gives TRBD2 as the D gene, but with no DNA this cannot be confirmed. Germline V lookup: CDR1 SQVTM, CDR2 ANQGSEA. This CDR3 spans 15 amino acids. The CDR3 spells CSLTSTREEGETQYF.

This sequence joins TRBV27 and TRBJ2-1. This CDR3 contains 15 residues. CDR1 and CDR2 (germline): MNHEY, SMNVEV (reference sequence). CDR3 residues: CASSYRQKSYNEQFF.

V is TRBV7-8 and J is TRBJ2-1; checking the TCRdb D call of TRBD1 is not possible without DNA. This CDR3 has 17 amino acids. Germline V gives CDR1 SGHVS, CDR2 FQNEAQ. Here the CDR3 reads CASSLWLGGQGTIEQFF.

This rearrangement joins TRBV19 to TRBJ1-1; no DNA is available, so the TRBD1 call from TCRdb remains unchecked. This CDR3 has 15 residues. Per germline, CDR1 LNHDA and CDR2 SQIVND (reference sequence). CDR3: CASSLLGGRNTEAFF.

The genes are TRBV5-1 and TRBJ1-1; TCRdb names TRBD1, which stays unverified in the absence of DNA. Germline CDR1 is SGHRS and CDR2 is YFSETQ. CDR3 length: 15 amino acids. CDR3 sequence reads: CASSLEVGPGAEAFF.